What follows is one T cell receptor beta chain and its context. Its antigen is as yet unknown. These data come from a study of T cell repertoires in cytomegalovirus infection. Study context: From public TCR beta signatures came an indication of both CMV infection and matching HLA type.

TCRdb itself ran the reads through MiXCR, one entry per CDR3 protein. The data contain approximately 990,000 distinct CDR3 sequences, approximately 31% of them singletons. The CDR3 has 13 amino acids. CDR1 is MGHRA and CDR2 is YSYEKL in the germline V gene. Trimming removed 1 base from V and 8 bases from J, with 11 bases in between. General study results and limits: Adding up the frequency of public TCR beta families identified people who carried CMV plus the relevant HLA. HLA-C-restricted CMV clonotypes gave the most frequent clonotype in two of eight donors.

The J gene is TRBJ1-2, the V gene TRBV4-1; D is uncertain. The material was cultured CD8+ T cells from PBMCs, obtained from culture after CMV antigen stimulation. The TCR comes from a human donor in good health (CMV status not recorded). Some clones in this sample may be carry-over from other donors' samples. The CDR3 DNA reads TGCGCCAGCAGCCAAGGCGAAGCATTCGGCTACACCTTC. Translated, it gives CASSQGEAFGYTF.